Listed below are T cell receptor beta chains from one sample, sequenced in a study of blood T cell repertoires in COVID-19. Clones were sequenced by immunoSEQ multiplex PCR, and TCRdb holds only the in-frame ones, with some missing. The sample holds around 100,000 clones, approximately 80% seen once. Sequenced input: peripheral blood. These receptor sequences come from a human donor in a cohort sampled during active COVID-19. CDR3s include the opening cysteine and the closing phenylalanine or tryptophan. The order of the fields is clone size, D gene, V gene, J gene, CDR3 DNA, CDR3 protein. A D gene is named only where the DNA matches it firmly. Size values are once, few and many counts, or a class for expanded clones, and some rows have none.

abundance: once
d_gene: TRBD1
v_gene: TRBV10-3
j_gene: TRBJ1-4
CDR3nt: TGTGCCATCAGCGACAGGGGTCATGAAAAACTGTTTTTT
CDR3aa: CAISDRGHEKLFF

abundance: .
d_gene: TRBD1
v_gene: TRBV18
j_gene: TRBJ1-1
CDR3nt: TGTGCCAGCTCAGGAGGACAGGGGAACACTGAAGCTTTCTTT
CDR3aa: CASSGGQGNTEAFF

abundance: .
d_gene: .
v_gene: TRBV29-1
j_gene: TRBJ2-2
CDR3nt: TGCAGCGTCACGACAGGCAACACCGGGGAGCTGTTTTTT
CDR3aa: CSVTTGNTGELFF

abundance: .
d_gene: .
v_gene: TRBV3-1/TRBV3-2
j_gene: TRBJ1-1
CDR3nt: TGTGCCAGCAGTCCGAGGGCAACAAACACTGAAGCTTTCTTT
CDR3aa: CASSPRATNTEAFF

abundance: .
d_gene: .
v_gene: TRBV27
j_gene: TRBJ2-3
CDR3nt: TGTGCCAGCAGTTTCAGCGGTCGTGGGAGTACGCAGTATTTT
CDR3aa: CASSFSGRGSTQYF

abundance: .
d_gene: TRBD1
v_gene: TRBV10-2
j_gene: TRBJ1-5
CDR3nt: TGCGCCAGCAGTGATCCCGGACAGGGTTCACAGCCCCAGCATTTT
CDR3aa: CASSDPGQGSQPQHF

abundance: .
d_gene: TRBD1
v_gene: TRBV7-6
j_gene: TRBJ2-2
CDR3nt: TGTGCCAGCAGCTTAGCGCAGGGGGCGCAGGGCGGGGAGCTGTTTTTT
CDR3aa: CASSLAQGAQGGELFF

abundance: .
d_gene: TRBD2
v_gene: TRBV6-5
j_gene: TRBJ2-1
CDR3nt: TGTGCCAGCAGGCTAGCGGGGTCCCACAATGAGCAGTTCTTC
CDR3aa: CASRLAGSHNEQFF

abundance: .
d_gene: TRBD1
v_gene: TRBV5-4
j_gene: TRBJ1-3
CDR3nt: TGTGCCAGCAGTGACAGGGGTTATGGAAACACCATATATTTT
CDR3aa: CASSDRGYGNTIYF

abundance: .
d_gene: .
v_gene: TRBV12-5
j_gene: TRBJ2-1
CDR3nt: TGTGCTAGTGGTTTGGTACGTGACGGGGAGATCCTGACCTACAATGAGCAGTTCTTC
CDR3aa: CASGLVRDGEILTYNEQFF

abundance: .
d_gene: .
v_gene: TRBV6-5
j_gene: TRBJ1-3
CDR3nt: TGTGCCAGCAGCCAGGGGCGTGGAAACACCATATATTTT
CDR3aa: CASSQGRGNTIYF

abundance: .
d_gene: .
v_gene: TRBV29-1
j_gene: TRBJ2-3
CDR3nt: TGCAGCGGAGGGAGGCCACCTTCGGATACGCAGTATTTT
CDR3aa: CSGGRPPSDTQYF

abundance: .
d_gene: .
v_gene: TRBV15
j_gene: TRBJ1-1
CDR3nt: TGTGCCACCAGCAGAGATAGGGGACTGCCGAACACTGAAGCTTTCTTT
CDR3aa: CATSRDRGLPNTEAFF

abundance: .
d_gene: TRBD2
v_gene: TRBV24-1
j_gene: TRBJ2-1
CDR3nt: TGTGCCACCAGTGGAGGAGCGGGAGGGCAGTTCTTC
CDR3aa: CATSGGAGGQFF

abundance: .
d_gene: TRBD1
v_gene: TRBV29-1
j_gene: TRBJ1-1
CDR3nt: TGCAGCGTGGGAGGGGGACAGGGTTATGCTGAAGCTTTCTTT
CDR3aa: CSVGGGQGYAEAFF

abundance: .
d_gene: TRBD2
v_gene: TRBV6-5
j_gene: TRBJ2-1
CDR3nt: TGTGCCAGCAGTTACAGGGGGACTAGCGGGTCCAATGAGCAGTTCTTC
CDR3aa: CASSYRGTSGSNEQFF

abundance: .
d_gene: TRBD1
v_gene: TRBV6-1
j_gene: TRBJ2-7
CDR3nt: TGTGCCAGCAGTGGGTACCGGGACAGGGTTCCCTACGAGCAGTACTTC
CDR3aa: CASSGYRDRVPYEQYF

abundance: .
d_gene: TRBD1
v_gene: TRBV27
j_gene: TRBJ1-4
CDR3nt: TGTGCCAGCAGTTTTTCCGGGACAGCAACTAATGAAAAACTGTTTTTT
CDR3aa: CASSFSGTATNEKLFF

abundance: .
d_gene: TRBD2
v_gene: TRBV18
j_gene: TRBJ2-1
CDR3nt: TGTGCCAGCTCACCACGTTTCCTAGCGGGAGGGCTTGGCAATGAGCAGTTCTTC
CDR3aa: CASSPRFLAGGLGNEQFF

abundance: .
d_gene: TRBD2
v_gene: TRBV7-3
j_gene: TRBJ2-3
CDR3nt: TGTGCCAGCTCCCGTAGCGGGGGAGGGAAAACAGATACGCAGTATTTT
CDR3aa: CASSRSGGGKTDTQYF

abundance: .
d_gene: .
v_gene: TRBV27
j_gene: TRBJ1-2
CDR3nt: TGTGCCAGCAGTCCCCCGGCAGGGAGGACTGGCTATGGCTACACCTTC
CDR3aa: CASSPPAGRTGYGYTF

abundance: few
d_gene: TRBD1
v_gene: TRBV5-1
j_gene: TRBJ1-1
CDR3nt: TGCGCCAGCAGCTTGGCCTATGACAGGGCGGCCACTGAAGCTTTCTTT
CDR3aa: CASSLAYDRAATEAFF

abundance: .
d_gene: TRBD2
v_gene: TRBV2
j_gene: TRBJ2-3
CDR3nt: TGTGCCAGCAGTTTAGCGGGGGGGTGGTCAGATACGCAGTATTTT
CDR3aa: CASSLAGGWSDTQYF

abundance: .
d_gene: .
v_gene: TRBV2
j_gene: TRBJ2-5
CDR3nt: TGTGCCAGCAGTCCCCAGGAGGGGTGGGGAGAGACCCAGTACTTC
CDR3aa: CASSPQEGWGETQYF

abundance: .
d_gene: .
v_gene: TRBV10-2
j_gene: TRBJ1-6
CDR3nt: TGCGCCAGCAGTGAGATGGGTGGAGGTTCACCCCTCCACTTT
CDR3aa: CASSEMGGGSPLHF

abundance: .
d_gene: TRBD1
v_gene: TRBV10-3
j_gene: TRBJ2-7
CDR3nt: TGTGCCATCAGTGAGGGACAGGGGGCGCGGCGCGAGCAGTACTTC
CDR3aa: CAISEGQGARREQYF

abundance: .
d_gene: TRBD1
v_gene: TRBV11-2
j_gene: TRBJ1-1
CDR3nt: TGTGCCAGCAGCTTATACGCAGGGGGGCTAGGTACTGAAGCTTTCTTT
CDR3aa: CASSLYAGGLGTEAFF

abundance: .
d_gene: .
v_gene: TRBV18
j_gene: TRBJ2-3
CDR3nt: TGTGCCAGCTCACCAACCAGTCAGAGGACAGATACGCAGTATTTT
CDR3aa: CASSPTSQRTDTQYF

abundance: .
d_gene: .
v_gene: TRBV6-5
j_gene: TRBJ2-7
CDR3nt: TGTGCCAGCAGTTCCGGAGCCGACAGAAGCTCCTACGAGCAGTACTTC
CDR3aa: CASSSGADRSSYEQYF

abundance: .
d_gene: TRBD1
v_gene: TRBV2
j_gene: TRBJ1-5
CDR3nt: TGTGCCAGCAGTTTACAGGGGATCAGCAATCAGCCCCAGCATTTT
CDR3aa: CASSLQGISNQPQHF

abundance: once
d_gene: .
v_gene: TRBV7-6
j_gene: TRBJ1-3
CDR3nt: TGTGCCAGCAGCACCTTTACGACAGGCGCCAACTCTGGAAACACCATATATTTT
CDR3aa: CASSTFTTGANSGNTIYF

abundance: .
d_gene: .
v_gene: TRBV3-1/TRBV3-2
j_gene: TRBJ2-7
CDR3nt: TGTGCCAGCAGCCAAGAGGCGGGATGGGAGCAGTACTTC
CDR3aa: CASSQEAGWEQYF

abundance: .
d_gene: TRBD2
v_gene: TRBV5-1
j_gene: TRBJ2-1
CDR3nt: TGCGCCAGCAGCTTCACTAGCGGGACGGATGAGCAGTTCTTC
CDR3aa: CASSFTSGTDEQFF

abundance: .
d_gene: TRBD2
v_gene: TRBV6-2/TRBV6-3
j_gene: TRBJ2-7
CDR3nt: TGTGCCAGCAGTTCGTTCGAACTAGCGGGAGGTGAGCAGTACTTC
CDR3aa: CASSSFELAGGEQYF

abundance: .
d_gene: TRBD1
v_gene: TRBV29-1
j_gene: TRBJ2-7
CDR3nt: TGCAGCGTTACGGACAGGGGAAGCTCCTACGAGCAGTACTTC
CDR3aa: CSVTDRGSSYEQYF

abundance: once
d_gene: TRBD1
v_gene: TRBV6-5
j_gene: TRBJ1-5
CDR3nt: TGTGCCAGCAGTTACAGGGGACAGGGGCCCTCTTGGCCCCAGCATTTT
CDR3aa: CASSYRGQGPSWPQHF

abundance: .
d_gene: TRBD1
v_gene: TRBV18
j_gene: TRBJ1-6
CDR3nt: TGTGCCAGCTCACTCGGGACAGGCATCTTCAATAGTTCACCCCTCCACTTT
CDR3aa: CASSLGTGIFNSSPLHF

abundance: .
d_gene: TRBD2
v_gene: TRBV5-1
j_gene: TRBJ2-3
CDR3nt: TGCGCCAGCAGGGGACTAGGGCTTAGCACAGATACGCAGTATTTT
CDR3aa: CASRGLGLSTDTQYF